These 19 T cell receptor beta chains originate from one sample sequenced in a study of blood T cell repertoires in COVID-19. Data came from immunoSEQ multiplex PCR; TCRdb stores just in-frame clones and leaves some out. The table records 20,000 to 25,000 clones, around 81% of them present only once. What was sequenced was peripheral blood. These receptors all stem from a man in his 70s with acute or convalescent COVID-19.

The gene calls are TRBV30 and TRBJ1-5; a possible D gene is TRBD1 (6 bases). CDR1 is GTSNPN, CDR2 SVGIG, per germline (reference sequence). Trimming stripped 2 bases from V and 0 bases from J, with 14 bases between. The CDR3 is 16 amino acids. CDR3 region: CAWSTRTAYSNQPQHF. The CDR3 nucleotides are TGTGCCTGGAGTACCCGGACAGCTTATAGCAATCAGCCCCAGCATTTT. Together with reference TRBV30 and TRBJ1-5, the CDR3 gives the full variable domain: SQTIHQWPATLVQPVGSPLSLECTVEGTSNPNLYWYRQAAGRGLQLLFYSVGIGQISSEVPQNLSASRPQDRQFILSSKKLLLSDSGFYLCAWSTRTAYSNQPQHFGDGTRLSIL.

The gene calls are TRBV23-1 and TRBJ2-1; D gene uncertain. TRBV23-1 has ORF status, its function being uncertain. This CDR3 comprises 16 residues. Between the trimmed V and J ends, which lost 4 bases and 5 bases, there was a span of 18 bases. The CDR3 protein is CASSRNRMFRNNEQFF. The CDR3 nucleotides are TGCGCCAGCAGTCGAAATCGTATGTTCAGGAACAATGAGCAGTTCTTC.

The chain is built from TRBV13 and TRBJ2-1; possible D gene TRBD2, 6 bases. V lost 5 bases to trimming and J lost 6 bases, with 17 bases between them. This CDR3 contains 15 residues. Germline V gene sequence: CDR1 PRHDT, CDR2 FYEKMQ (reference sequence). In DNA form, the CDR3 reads TGTGCCAGCAGCCCACCGGGACTTGTGGGCAATGAGCAGTTCTTC. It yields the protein CASSPPGLVGNEQFF.

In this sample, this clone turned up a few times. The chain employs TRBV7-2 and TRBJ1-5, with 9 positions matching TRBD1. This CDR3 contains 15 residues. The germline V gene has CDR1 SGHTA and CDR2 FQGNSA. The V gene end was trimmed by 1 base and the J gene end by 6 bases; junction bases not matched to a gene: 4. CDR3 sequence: CASSLGQGGSQPQHF. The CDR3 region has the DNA TGTGCCAGCAGCTTAGGACAGGGGGGTAGTCAGCCCCAGCATTTT.

The DNA for the CDR3 is TGTGCCTGGAGTTTAGCTAGTACCGGGGAGCTGTTTTTT. Encoded protein: CAWSLASTGELFF. The chain links TRBV30 to TRBJ2-2; D not resolved. The germline V gene encodes CDR1 GTSNPN and CDR2 SVGIG (reference sequence). The germline V and J ends were trimmed by 2 bases and 5 bases, with 9 bases remaining between them. There are 13 residues in the CDR3.

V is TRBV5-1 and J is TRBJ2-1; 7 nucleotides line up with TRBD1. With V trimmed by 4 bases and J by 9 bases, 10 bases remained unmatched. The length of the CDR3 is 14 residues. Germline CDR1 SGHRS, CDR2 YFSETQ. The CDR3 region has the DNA TGCGCCAGCAGCCTAATAACAGGGGATCGTGAGCAGTTCTTC. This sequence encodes CASSLITGDREQFF.

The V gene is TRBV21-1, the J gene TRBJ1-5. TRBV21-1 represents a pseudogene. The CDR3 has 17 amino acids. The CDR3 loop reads CASSKSGGEYSNQPQHF. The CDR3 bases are TGTGCCAGCAGCAAGTCCGGTGGAGAATATAGCAATCAGCCCCAGCATTTT.

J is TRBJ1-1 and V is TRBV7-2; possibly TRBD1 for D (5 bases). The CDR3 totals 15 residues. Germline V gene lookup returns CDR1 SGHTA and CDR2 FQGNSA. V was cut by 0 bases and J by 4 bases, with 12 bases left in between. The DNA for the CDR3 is TGTGCCAGCAGCTTAGCAACCGGGGGGAGCACTGAAGCTTTCTTT. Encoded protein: CASSLATGGSTEAFF.

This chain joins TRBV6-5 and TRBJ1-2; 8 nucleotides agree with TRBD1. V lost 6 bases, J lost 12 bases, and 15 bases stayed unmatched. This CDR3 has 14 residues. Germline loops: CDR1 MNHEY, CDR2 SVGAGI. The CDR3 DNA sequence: TGTGCCAGCAGCTCTACCGGACAGGGAACAGGACACACCTTC. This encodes CASSSTGQGTGHTF.

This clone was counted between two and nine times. The CDR3 loop is CASSVAGGTSYEQYF. CDR3 DNA sequence: TGTGCCAGCAGCGTAGCGGGGGGGACCTCCTACGAGCAGTACTTC. The V gene is TRBV4-2, the J gene TRBJ2-7, with 11 bases identical to TRBD2. The CDR3 is 15 amino acids. Germline V gene sequence: CDR1 LGHNA, CDR2 YNFKEQ. Unmatched junction bases numbered 3, after V lost 5 bases and J lost 0 bases.

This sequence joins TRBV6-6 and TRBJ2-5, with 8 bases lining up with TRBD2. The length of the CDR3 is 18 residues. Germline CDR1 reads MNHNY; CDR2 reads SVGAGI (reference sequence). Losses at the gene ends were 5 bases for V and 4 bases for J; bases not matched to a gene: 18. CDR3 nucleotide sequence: TGTGCCAGCAGTCGGGACCTGACTAGCGCCTTAGGGGGAGAGACCCAGTACTTC. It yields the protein CASSRDLTSALGGETQYF.

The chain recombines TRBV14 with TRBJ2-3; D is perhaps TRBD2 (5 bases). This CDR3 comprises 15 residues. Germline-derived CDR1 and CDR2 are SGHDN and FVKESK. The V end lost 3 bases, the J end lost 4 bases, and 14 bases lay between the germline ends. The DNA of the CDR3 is TGTGCCAGCAGCCACGCTCTAGCCGGCCCAGATACGCAGTATTTT. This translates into CASSHALAGPDTQYF.

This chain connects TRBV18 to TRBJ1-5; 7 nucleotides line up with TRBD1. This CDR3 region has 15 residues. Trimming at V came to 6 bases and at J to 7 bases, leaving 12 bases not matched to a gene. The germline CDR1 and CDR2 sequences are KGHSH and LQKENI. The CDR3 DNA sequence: TGTGCCAGCTCGCTTGACAGGGATCGATCCCAGCCCCAGCATTTT. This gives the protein CASSLDRDRSQPQHF.

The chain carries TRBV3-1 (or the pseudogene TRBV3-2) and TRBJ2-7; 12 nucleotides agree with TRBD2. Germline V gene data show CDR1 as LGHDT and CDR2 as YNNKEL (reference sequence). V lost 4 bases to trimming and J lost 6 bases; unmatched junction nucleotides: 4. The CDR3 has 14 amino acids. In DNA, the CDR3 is TGTGCCAGCAGCCCTAGCGGGAGGGTTGGCGAGCAGTACTTC. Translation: CASSPSGRVGEQYF.

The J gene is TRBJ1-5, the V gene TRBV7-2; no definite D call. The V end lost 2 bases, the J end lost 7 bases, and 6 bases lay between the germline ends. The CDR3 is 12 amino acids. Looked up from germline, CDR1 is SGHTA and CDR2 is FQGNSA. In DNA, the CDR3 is TGTGCCAGCAGCTTAATGGGCCAGCCCCAGCATTTT. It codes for CASSLMGQPQHF.

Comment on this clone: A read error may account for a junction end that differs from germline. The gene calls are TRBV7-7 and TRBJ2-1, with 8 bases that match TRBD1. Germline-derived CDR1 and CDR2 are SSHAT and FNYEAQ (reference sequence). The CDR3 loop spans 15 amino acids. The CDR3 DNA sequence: TGTGCTAGCAGCCCGGGCGGACAGGGATACAATGAGCAGTTCTTC. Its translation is CASSPGGQGYNEQFF.

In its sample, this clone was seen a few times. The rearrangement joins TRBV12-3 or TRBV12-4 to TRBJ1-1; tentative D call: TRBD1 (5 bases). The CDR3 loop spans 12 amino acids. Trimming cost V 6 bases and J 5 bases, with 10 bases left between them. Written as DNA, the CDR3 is TGTGCCAGCAGAATACAGGAAACTGAAGCTTTCTTT. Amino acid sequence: CASRIQETEAFF.

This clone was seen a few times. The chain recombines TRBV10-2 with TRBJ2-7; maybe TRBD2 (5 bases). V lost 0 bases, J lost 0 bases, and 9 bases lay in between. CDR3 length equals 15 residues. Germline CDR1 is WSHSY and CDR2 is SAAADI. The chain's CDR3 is CASSESGGLSYEQYF. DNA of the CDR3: TGCGCCAGCAGTGAGTCGGGCGGACTCTCCTACGAGCAGTACTTC.

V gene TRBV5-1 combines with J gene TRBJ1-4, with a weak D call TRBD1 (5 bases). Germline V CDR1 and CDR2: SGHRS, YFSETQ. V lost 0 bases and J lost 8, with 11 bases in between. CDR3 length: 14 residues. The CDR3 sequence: CASSLAAGYEKLFF. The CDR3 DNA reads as TGCGCCAGCAGCTTGGCCGCAGGGTACGAAAAACTGTTTTTT.